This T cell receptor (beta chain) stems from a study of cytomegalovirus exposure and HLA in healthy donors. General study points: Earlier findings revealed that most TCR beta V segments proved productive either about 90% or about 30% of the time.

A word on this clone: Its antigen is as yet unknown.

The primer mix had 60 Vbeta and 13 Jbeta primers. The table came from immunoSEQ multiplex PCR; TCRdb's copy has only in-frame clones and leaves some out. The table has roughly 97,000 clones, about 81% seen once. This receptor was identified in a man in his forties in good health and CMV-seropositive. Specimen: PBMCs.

CDR3 nucleotide sequence: TGCAGTGCAGAACTAGACTATGGCTACACCTTC. Translating it yields CSAELDYGYTF. The chain recombines TRBV20-1 with TRBJ1-2; no definite D call. V was clipped by 6 bases and J by 3 bases, with 8 bases between them. CDR1 is DFQATT and CDR2 is SNEGSKA in the germline V gene (reference sequence). CDR3 size: 11 residues.